These T cell receptor beta chains were read from a single sample in a study of T cells after yellow fever vaccination. TCRdb processed the 5' RACE reads anew with MiXCR; each CDR3 protein has one entry. The table lists approximately 550,000 distinct CDR3 sequences, roughly 19% of them singletons. The specimen comprised PBMCs, sampled 15 days after the yellow fever booster vaccination. Every receptor here comes from a man aged 25 to 40 who received the YFV17D yellow fever vaccine. CDR3s include the opening cysteine and the closing phenylalanine or tryptophan. Each record gives: CDR3 protein, CDR3 DNA, clone size, J gene, D gene, V gene. D genes are given only for firm matches. The size entry is marked missing in some rows and otherwise reads once, few, many or a size class.

CDR3: CASSSHRGQNTEAFF
DNA: TGCGCCAGCAGCTCGCACAGGGGACAGAACACTGAAGCTTTCTTT
size: -
J: TRBJ1-1
D: TRBD1
V: TRBV5-1

CDR3: CASSLIGIEQPQHF
DNA: TGTGCCAGCAGTTTAATAGGGATTGAACAGCCCCAGCATTTT
size: -
J: TRBJ1-5
D: -
V: TRBV27

CDR3: CSVGIKGRTNYGYTF
DNA: TGCAGTGTCGGTATAAAGGGACGGACTAACTATGGCTACACCTTC
size: few
J: TRBJ1-2
D: -
V: TRBV20-1

CDR3: CASSYQPTSYEQYF
DNA: TGTGCCAGCAGTTATCAGCCGACCTCCTACGAGCAGTACTTC
size: few
J: TRBJ2-7
D: -
V: TRBV6-5

CDR3: CASSLDGQGGNEQFF
DNA: TGCGCCAGCAGCTTGGACGGACAGGGTGGGAATGAGCAGTTCTTC
size: -
J: TRBJ2-1
D: TRBD1
V: TRBV5-1

CDR3: CASSLAGGRTPIQPQHF
DNA: TGTGCCAGCAGCTTAGCGGGTGGAAGGACCCCTATACAGCCCCAGCATTTT
size: few
J: TRBJ1-5
D: -
V: TRBV7-2

CDR3: CASSAGPVVYSGANVLTF
DNA: TGTGCCAGCTCAGCCGGCCCGGTTGTCTACTCTGGGGCCAACGTCCTGACTTTC
size: many
J: TRBJ2-6
D: -
V: TRBV18

CDR3: CASSQVVGIGEKLFF
DNA: TGTGCCAGCAGCCAAGTGGTCGGGATAGGCGAAAAACTGTTTTTT
size: -
J: TRBJ1-4
D: -
V: TRBV14

CDR3: CASSLATSGSGKTQYF
DNA: TGTGCCAGCAGCTTAGCGACTAGCGGGAGTGGAAAGACCCAGTACTTC
size: few
J: TRBJ2-5
D: TRBD2
V: TRBV7-2

CDR3: CAWSVWGFGYGYTF
DNA: TGTGCCTGGAGTGTATGGGGGTTTGGGTATGGCTACACCTTC
size: -
J: TRBJ1-2
D: -
V: TRBV30

CDR3: CASSSRKEQYF
DNA: TGTGCCAGCAGCTCAAGAAAGGAGCAGTACTTC
size: -
J: TRBJ2-7
D: -
V: TRBV11-2

CDR3: CASSFAQLTDTQYF
DNA: TGTGCCAGCAGCTTCGCACAGCTCACAGATACGCAGTATTTT
size: -
J: TRBJ2-3
D: -
V: TRBV7-9

CDR3: CASSSSPGQRGYNEQFF
DNA: TGTGCCAGCAGTTCATCCCCCGGCCAGCGGGGCTACAATGAGCAGTTCTTC
size: -
J: TRBJ2-1
D: TRBD2
V: TRBV7-3

CDR3: CASSLRVLSDEQFF
DNA: TGTGCCAGCAGCCTCCGGGTCCTCTCGGATGAGCAGTTCTTC
size: few
J: TRBJ2-1
D: -
V: TRBV11-2

CDR3: CASSFQAGGSDTQYF
DNA: TGTGCCAGCAGCTTCCAAGCGGGAGGGTCAGATACGCAGTATTTT
size: few
J: TRBJ2-3
D: TRBD2
V: TRBV5-5

CDR3: CASSQEIPNTEAFF
DNA: TGTGCCAGCAGCCAAGAAATCCCGAACACTGAAGCTTTCTTT
size: -
J: TRBJ1-1
D: -
V: TRBV3-1

CDR3: CASSSRPQTGELFF
DNA: TGCGCCAGCAGCTCCCGACCCCAGACCGGGGAGCTGTTTTTT
size: -
J: TRBJ2-2
D: -
V: TRBV5-1

CDR3: CASSMGQGGYNEQFF
DNA: TGTGCCAGCAGCATGGGACAGGGGGGCTACAATGAGCAGTTCTTC
size: few
J: TRBJ2-1
D: TRBD1
V: TRBV7-2

CDR3: CASSQTSGYNEQFF
DNA: TGTGCCAGCAGCCAGACTAGCGGGTATAATGAGCAGTTCTTC
size: few
J: TRBJ2-1
D: TRBD2
V: TRBV3-1

CDR3: CATSRGLAVGLTDTQYF
DNA: TGTGCCACCAGCAGGGGACTAGCGGTTGGACTGACAGATACGCAGTATTTT
size: -
J: TRBJ2-3
D: TRBD2
V: TRBV15

CDR3: CASSLVSQQRDTQYF
DNA: TGCGCCAGCAGCTTAGTCAGCCAGCAGAGAGATACGCAGTATTTT
size: -
J: TRBJ2-3
D: -
V: TRBV5-1

CDR3: CASSQGGRDSYEQYF
DNA: TGTGCCAGCAGCCAAGGGGGTCGTGATTCCTACGAGCAGTACTTC
size: -
J: TRBJ2-7
D: -
V: TRBV4-2

CDR3: CASSWGTSGTYEQYF
DNA: TGTGCCAGCAGTTGGGGGACTAGCGGGACTTACGAGCAGTACTTC
size: few
J: TRBJ2-7
D: TRBD2
V: TRBV12-3/TRBV12-4

CDR3: CASSFGLAETGELFF
DNA: TGTGCCAGCAGTTTCGGACTAGCGGAGACCGGGGAGCTGTTTTTT
size: few
J: TRBJ2-2
D: TRBD2
V: TRBV28

CDR3: CASSPFRGMNTEAFF
DNA: TGTGCCAGCAGCCCGTTCAGGGGAATGAACACTGAAGCTTTCTTT
size: many
J: TRBJ1-1
D: -
V: TRBV3-1

CDR3: CASSPPEGGLAGGRYNEQFF
DNA: TGTGCCAGCAGTCCCCCGGAAGGGGGCCTCGCGGGAGGAAGATACAATGAGCAGTTCTTC
size: -
J: TRBJ2-1
D: -
V: TRBV6-5

CDR3: CSVESGNRYF
DNA: TGCAGCGTTGAATCGGGTAACCGGTACTTC
size: many
J: TRBJ2-5
D: -
V: TRBV29-1

CDR3: CAWSVRAYEQYF
DNA: TGTGCCTGGAGTGTACGTGCCTACGAGCAGTACTTC
size: few
J: TRBJ2-7
D: -
V: TRBV30

CDR3: CASSPQGGEQYF
DNA: TGCGCCAGCAGCCCCCAGGGCGGCGAGCAGTACTTC
size: few
J: TRBJ2-7
D: -
V: TRBV5-1

CDR3: CASSQDTAAYNEQFF
DNA: TGCGCCAGCAGCCAAGATACGGCAGCTTACAATGAGCAGTTCTTC
size: once
J: TRBJ2-1
D: -
V: TRBV4-3

CDR3: CSARDLSKTDTQYF
DNA: TGCAGTGCTAGAGATCTGTCTAAAACAGATACGCAGTATTTT
size: -
J: TRBJ2-3
D: -
V: TRBV20-1

CDR3: CAGRGRKKTTKETQYF
DNA: TGCGCCGGAAGGGGTAGGAAGAAAACCACCAAAGAGACCCAGTACTTC
size: -
J: TRBJ2-5
D: -
V: TRBV23-1

CDR3: CASSQDRGPSEQYF
DNA: TGTGCCAGCAGCCAAGACAGGGGCCCTAGCGAGCAGTACTTC
size: -
J: TRBJ2-7
D: -
V: TRBV3-1